This TCR beta chain was profiled in a study of blood T cell repertoires in COVID-19. The overall study: Acute and convalescent COVID-19 samples came from the United States, Italy and Spain. T cells, B-cell-depleted T cells, or PBMCs provided the cDNA or gDNA that served as material.

The CDR3 sequence is 14 residues long. With V trimmed by 4 bases and J by 4 bases, 3 bases remained unmatched. The germline CDR1 and CDR2 sequences are SGHTA and FQGNSA. Original data processing: Amplification with reference gene primers provided the estimates of nucleated cell counts. The data were produced by immunoSEQ multiplex PCR, yet TCRdb's version contains in-frame clones alone and is incomplete. V and J calls and clone size follow that table, whereas D and trimming were derived from the DNA. The sample carries some 250,000 clones, roughly 80% recorded once. This clone has a single count. The sequence was collected from a woman over 75 with acute or convalescent COVID-19. The specimen sequenced was peripheral blood. The chain combines TRBV7-2 with TRBJ1-3; 8 bases fit TRBD1. The CDR3, as DNA: TGTGCCAGCAGCTCAAGGACAGGGGGAAACACCATATATTTT. Translation: CASSSRTGGNTIYF.